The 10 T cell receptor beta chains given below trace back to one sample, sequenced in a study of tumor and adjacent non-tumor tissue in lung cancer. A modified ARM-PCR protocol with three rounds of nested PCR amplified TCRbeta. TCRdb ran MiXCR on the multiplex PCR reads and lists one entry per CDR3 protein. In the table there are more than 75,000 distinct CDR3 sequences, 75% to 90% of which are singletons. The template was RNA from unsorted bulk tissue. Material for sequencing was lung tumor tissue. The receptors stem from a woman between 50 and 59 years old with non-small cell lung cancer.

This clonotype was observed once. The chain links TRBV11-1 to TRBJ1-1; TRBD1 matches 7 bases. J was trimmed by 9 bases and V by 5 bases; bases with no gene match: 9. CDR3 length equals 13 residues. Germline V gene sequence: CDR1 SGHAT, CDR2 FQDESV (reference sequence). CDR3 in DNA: TGTGCCAGCAGCAAGACAGGGAACATTAAAGCTTTCTTT. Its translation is CASSKTGNIKAFF.

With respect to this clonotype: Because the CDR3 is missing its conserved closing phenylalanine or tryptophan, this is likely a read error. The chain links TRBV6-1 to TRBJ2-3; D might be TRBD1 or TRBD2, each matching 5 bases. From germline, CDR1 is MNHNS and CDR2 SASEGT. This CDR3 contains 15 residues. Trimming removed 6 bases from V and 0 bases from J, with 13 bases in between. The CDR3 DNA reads TGTGCCAGCAGAAGGAACCGGGACAGCACAGATACGCAGTATCAC. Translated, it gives CASRRNRDSTDTQYH.

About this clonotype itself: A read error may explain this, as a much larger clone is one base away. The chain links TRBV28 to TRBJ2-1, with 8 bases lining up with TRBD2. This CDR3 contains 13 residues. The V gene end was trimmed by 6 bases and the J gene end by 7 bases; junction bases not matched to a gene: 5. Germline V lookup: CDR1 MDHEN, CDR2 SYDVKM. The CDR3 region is CASRLAGLNEQFF. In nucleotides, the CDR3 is TGTGCCAGCAGATTAGCGGGATTAAATGAGCAGTTCTTC.

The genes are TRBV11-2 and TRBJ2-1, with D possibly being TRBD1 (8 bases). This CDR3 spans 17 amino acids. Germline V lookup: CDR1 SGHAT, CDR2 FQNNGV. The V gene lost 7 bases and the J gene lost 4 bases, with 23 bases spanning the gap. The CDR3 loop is CASTPGGGGSSYNEQFF. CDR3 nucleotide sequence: TGTGCCAGCACTCCAGGGGGCGGGGGAAGCTCATACAATGAGCAGTTCTTC.

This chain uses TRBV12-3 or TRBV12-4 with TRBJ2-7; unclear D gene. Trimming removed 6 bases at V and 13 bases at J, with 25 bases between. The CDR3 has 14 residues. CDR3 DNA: TGTGCCAGCAGCGACTCGGGCCTACGAAGACCGCAATACTTC. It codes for CASSDSGLRRPQYF.

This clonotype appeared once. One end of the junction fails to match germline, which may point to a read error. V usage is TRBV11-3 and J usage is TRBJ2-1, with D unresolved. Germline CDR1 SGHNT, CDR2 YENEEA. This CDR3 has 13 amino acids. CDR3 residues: CVSNLDSNNVQFF. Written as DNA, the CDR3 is TGTGTCAGCAACTTAGATTCGAACAATGTGCAGTTCTTC.

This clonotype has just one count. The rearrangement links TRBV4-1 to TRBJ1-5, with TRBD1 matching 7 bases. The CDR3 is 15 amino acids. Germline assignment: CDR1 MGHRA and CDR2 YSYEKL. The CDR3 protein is CAISQGDRDSQPQHF. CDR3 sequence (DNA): TGCGCTATCAGCCAAGGCGACAGGGACAGTCAGCCCCAGCATTTT.

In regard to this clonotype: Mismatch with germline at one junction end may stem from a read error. This CDR3 is CSVRKLAGGTDAQYF. The CDR3 DNA is TGCAGTGTTAGGAAACTAGCGGGAGGTACAGATGCGCAGTATTTT. The V gene is TRBV20-1, the J gene TRBJ2-3, with 12 bases aligning to TRBD2. The CDR3 sequence is 15 residues long. Germline values: CDR1 DFQATT, CDR2 SNEGSKA (reference sequence).

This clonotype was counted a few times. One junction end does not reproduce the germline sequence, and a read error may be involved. The CDR3 loop reads CASNFIAGGDSEQFF. In DNA form, the CDR3 reads TGTGCTAGCAACTTTATAGCGGGAGGAGACAGTGAGCAGTTCTTC. V usage is TRBV11-2 and J usage is TRBJ2-1; 10 bases map to TRBD2. This CDR3 is built from 15 residues. The V gene's germline CDR1 is SGHAT and CDR2 FQNNGV.

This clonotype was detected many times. The CDR3 bases are TGTGCCATCAGTGAGTCCACCAGGGATTCACCCCTCCACTTT. It yields the protein CAISESTRDSPLHF. The gene calls are TRBV10-3 and TRBJ1-6; tentative D call: TRBD1 (5 bases). This CDR3 comprises 14 residues. Germline loops: CDR1 ENHRY, CDR2 SYGVKD. Trimming cost V 0 bases and J 8 bases, with 8 bases left between them.